This entry lists 15 T cell receptor beta chains sequenced from one sample in a study of blood T cells in healthy people across ages. Combining a sample-barcoded 5' primer with a J-beta primer mix, a second PCR ran for roughly 7 to 11 cycles. TCRdb ran MiXCR on the 5' RACE reads and lists one entry per CDR3 protein. The table records about 1.5 million distinct CDR3 sequences, around 40% of them present only once. Sample: blood. The receptors shown here come from a woman aged 18 to 35 in good health.

The genes are TRBV20-1 and TRBJ1-5; TRBD1 is a possible D gene (5 bases). Trimming removed 6 bases at V and 7 bases at J, with 16 bases between. Germline-derived CDR1 and CDR2 are DFQATT and SNEGSKA (reference sequence). The CDR3 consists of 13 residues. CDR3 loop: CSAPESRGQPQHF. CDR3 DNA: TGCAGTGCCCCCGAGTCACGGGGCCAGCCCCAGCATTTT.

This clonotype was found many times. J is TRBJ2-1 and V is TRBV7-2; perhaps TRBD2 as D (5 bases). The V gene lost 1 base and the J gene lost 6 bases, with 13 bases spanning the gap. The CDR3 is 15 amino acids. The germline CDR1 and CDR2 sequences are SGHTA and FQGNSA. The CDR3 nucleotides are TGTGCCAGCAGCTTAGTTTGGCTAGGAGGCAATGAGCAGTTCTTC. Amino acids: CASSLVWLGGNEQFF. The variable domain in full, with the rest retrieved from reference TRBV7-2 and TRBJ2-1, is GAGVSQSPSNKVTEKGKDVELRCDPISGHTALYWYRQSLGQGLEFLIYFQGNSAPDKSGLPSDRFSAERTGGSVSTLTIQRTQQEDSAVYLCASSLVWLGGNEQFFGPGTRLTVL.

This clonotype has just a few counts. The rearrangement uses TRBV6-2 or TRBV6-3 and TRBJ2-3, with 9 bases identical to TRBD2. CDR1 is MNHEY and CDR2 is SVGEGT in the germline V gene. CDR3 size: 16 residues. Germline trimming cut 7 bases from V and 3 bases from J; bases unmatched to any gene: 11. Here the CDR3 reads CASTSVFSGSTDTQYF. In DNA form, the CDR3 reads TGTGCCAGCACTTCGGTTTTTAGCGGGAGTACAGATACGCAGTATTTT.

V usage is TRBV7-3 and J usage is TRBJ2-5, with D unresolved. This CDR3 comprises 13 residues. Germline V gives CDR1 SGHTA, CDR2 FQGTGA. V was pared by 5 bases and J by 7 bases, with 14 bases between. CDR3 in DNA: TGTGCCAGCAGCCCTTCCCATACGGGGACCCAGTACTTC. This gives the protein CASSPSHTGTQYF.

There are many counts of this clonotype. CDR3 coding DNA: TGTGCCAGCAGGAGATGGACCTCGTTGGGCGCAGATACGCAGTATTTT. Protein: CASRRWTSLGADTQYF. The chain links TRBV6-5 to TRBJ2-3; D not resolved. CDR3 length: 16 residues. With 6 bases removed from V and 4 bases from J, the gap between germline ends came to 20 bases. CDR1 is MNHEY and CDR2 is SVGAGI in the germline V gene.

The J gene is TRBJ1-1, the V gene TRBV12-3 or TRBV12-4; D remains unclear. Trimming pared 5 bases from V and 8 bases from J, leaving 15 bases between. The CDR3 totals 13 residues. In DNA, the CDR3 is TGTGCCAGCAGTGTAGTTACCAGATTCGAAGCTTTCTTT. Translated, it gives CASSVVTRFEAFF.

This clonotype has just a few counts. The V and J genes are TRBV24-1 and TRBJ2-3, with D uncertain. V lost 5 bases to trimming and J lost 1 base, with 6 bases between them. The CDR3 is made up of 13 amino acids. Per the germline V gene, CDR1 is KGHDR and CDR2 is SFDVKD. The CDR3 DNA reads as TGTGCCACCAGTGCCGCGGGCACAGATACGCAGTATTTT. The encoded protein is CATSAAGTDTQYF.

The rearrangement joins TRBV27 to TRBJ1-2; 9 nucleotides agree with TRBD1. This CDR3 is built from 14 residues. Germline-derived CDR1 and CDR2 are MNHEY and SMNVEV (reference sequence). Trimming took 6 bases from V and 8 from J; bases not matched to a gene: 10. CDR3 in amino acids: CASRPGQGSWGYTF. The CDR3, as DNA: TGTGCCAGCAGGCCGGGACAGGGCTCGTGGGGCTACACCTTC.

This clonotype was counted only a few times. This chain connects TRBV7-2 to TRBJ1-6; no definite D call. This CDR3 region has 14 residues. The germline V and J ends were trimmed by 4 bases and 5 bases, with 9 bases remaining between them. Germline-derived CDR1 and CDR2 are SGHTA and FQGNSA. CDR3 amino acids: CASSSYRNNSPLHF. In nucleotides, the CDR3 is TGTGCCAGCAGCTCCTACCGGAATAATTCACCCCTCCACTTT.

There are many counts of this clonotype. This sequence joins TRBV4-2 and TRBJ2-7, with no clear D. Germline values: CDR1 LGHNA, CDR2 YNFKEQ. V dropped 0 bases and J dropped 3 bases, with 9 bases sitting between them. This CDR3 has 14 amino acids. The CDR3 spells CASSQDELLYEQYF. CDR3 nucleotides: TGTGCCAGCAGCCAAGATGAGCTACTCTACGAGCAGTACTTC.

CDR3 DNA sequence: TGTGCCAGCAGGCAACAGGAGCTTGAAGAGACCCAGTACTTC. This encodes CASRQQELEETQYF. The V and J genes are TRBV11-1 and TRBJ2-5; a possible D gene is TRBD1 (5 bases). Trimming removed 6 bases at V and 3 bases at J, with 14 bases between. Germline V lookup: CDR1 SGHAT, CDR2 FQDESV (reference sequence). The CDR3 is 14 amino acids.

This clonotype appeared a few times. The V call is TRBV20-1, the J call TRBJ2-4; D not certain. CDR1 is DFQATT and CDR2 is SNEGSKA in the germline V gene (reference sequence). The CDR3 is 13 amino acids. The ends were cut back, 6 bases at V and 0 bases at J, with 9 bases in the middle. The CDR3 protein is CSAPQIAKNIQYF. CDR3 bases: TGCAGTGCCCCACAGATAGCCAAAAACATTCAGTACTTC.

This clonotype was observed a handful of times. The chain has TRBV4-1 and TRBJ2-2; TRBD1 matches 10 bases. This CDR3 has 16 amino acids. Trimming cost V 3 bases and J 11 bases; bases outside gene matches: 12. Germline loops: CDR1 MGHRA, CDR2 YSYEKL. The CDR3 DNA is TGCGCCAGCAGCCAGCCGGGACAGGGGTTTGCCGCCGAGCTGTTTTTT. It codes for CASSQPGQGFAAELFF.

The V gene is TRBV27, the J gene TRBJ2-7, with a tentative D call TRBD2 (5 bases). V was cut by 4 bases and J by 6 bases, with 19 bases left in between. Per the germline V gene, CDR1 is MNHEY and CDR2 is SMNVEV (reference sequence). The CDR3 sequence is 15 residues long. Here the CDR3 reads CASSSPGIDVSEQYF. The CDR3 nucleotides are TGTGCCAGCAGTTCCCCCGGGATCGACGTCAGCGAGCAGTACTTC.

The rearrangement links TRBV4-3 to TRBJ2-1; TRBD2 is a possible D gene (5 bases). The germline V gene has CDR1 LGHNA and CDR2 YSLEER. The CDR3 runs 14 residues. Deletions cut 3 bases from V and 9 bases from J, with 15 bases between. The chain's CDR3 is CASSHPQRGPEQFF. The CDR3 DNA reads as TGCGCCAGCAGCCATCCCCAGAGAGGGCCTGAGCAGTTCTTC.